This entry describes one T cell receptor (beta chain). Its matching antigen is unknown. The assay was immunoSEQ multiplex PCR, and TCRdb's table has in-frame clones only and misses some. This sample has 23,000 or so clones, with roughly 80% found just once. The V gene's germline CDR1 is SEHNR and CDR2 FQNEAQ (reference sequence). There are 14 residues in the CDR3. The V gene lost 4 bases and the J gene lost 0 bases, with 7 bases spanning the gap. This record belongs to a study of somatic mutations in cytotoxic T cells in rheumatoid arthritis. Study outcomes and limitations: More than 20% of CD8+ cells belonged to the largest clone in about an eighth of the 65 patients.

Using positive magnetic bead selection on an AutoMACS, CD4+ and CD8+ cells were isolated, after which their purity was checked by flow cytometry. The V gene is TRBV7-9, the J gene TRBJ1-3; unclear D gene. The specimen sequenced was CD8+ T cells sorted from blood. This TCR came from a woman aged 18-29 years in good health. CDR3: CASSSSPSGNTIYF. The CDR3 DNA follows: TGTGCCAGCAGCTCTAGCCCCTCTGGAAACACCATATATTTT.